Listed here are 5 T cell receptor beta chains from one sample, sequenced in a study of T cell repertoires in cytomegalovirus infection. TCRdb recomputed calls from the reads with MiXCR, one row per CDR3 protein. Found here are roughly 570,000 distinct CDR3 sequences, just under 40% of them singletons; the top ten hold around 48%. For these receptors, no antigen is known. The source material was cultured PBMCs, sampled from culture after CMV antigen stimulation. These TCRs come from a human donor in good health (CMV status not recorded). Some clones in this sample may be carry-over from other donors' samples.

The table lists this clonotype with a few counts. V is TRBV7-2 and J is TRBJ1-6, with D perhaps matching TRBD1 (6 bases). The CDR3 consists of 15 residues. Germline V CDR1 and CDR2: SGHTA, FQGNSA. V lost 8 bases and J lost 8, with 19 bases in between. DNA of the CDR3: TGTGCCAGCCATAGGGCCGGGGGGCTGTATTCACCCCTCCACTTT. This translates into CASHRAGGLYSPLHF.

This clonotype was observed many times. This chain joins TRBV7-2 and TRBJ1-2, with a tentative D call TRBD1 (6 bases). This CDR3 is 16 amino acids long. The germline CDR1 and CDR2 sequences are SGHTA and FQGNSA. V was pared by 3 bases and J by 2 bases, with 16 bases between. CDR3: CASSFANRAVNYGYTF. CDR3 DNA sequence: TGTGCCAGCAGCTTCGCGAACAGGGCGGTCAACTATGGCTACACCTTC.

The chain links TRBV28 to TRBJ2-1; D not resolved. The CDR3 length is 12 residues. Per germline, CDR1 MDHEN and CDR2 SYDVKM. Trimming shortened V by 4 bases and J by 5 bases, and 6 bases separated the two germline ends. The CDR3 DNA is TGTGCCAGCAGTTCCGAGAACAATGAGCAGTTCTTC. Residues: CASSSENNEQFF.

This clonotype was counted a few times. The rearrangement uses TRBV7-9 and TRBJ1-2, with D perhaps matching TRBD1 (6 bases). Germline values: CDR1 SEHNR, CDR2 FQNEAQ (reference sequence). The length of the CDR3 is 17 residues. Between the trimmed V and J ends, which lost 2 bases and 7 bases, there was a span of 23 bases. CDR3 protein: CASSLPGGGPSYGGYTF. The CDR3 DNA sequence: TGTGCCAGCAGCTTACCGGGGGGGGGGCCTTCGTACGGTGGCTACACCTTC. Combining the CDR3 with reference TRBV7-9 and TRBJ1-2 gives the whole variable domain DTGVSQNPRHKITKRGQNVTFRCDPISEHNRLYWYRQTLGQGPEFLTYFQNEAQLEKSRLLSDRFSAERPKGSFSTLEIQRTEQGDSAMYLCASSLPGGGPSYGGYTFGSGTRLTVV.

This clonotype showed up just a few times. The V gene is TRBV7-6, the J gene TRBJ2-5; 9 bases line up with TRBD2. Losses at the gene ends were 3 bases for V and 5 bases for J; bases not matched to a gene: 4. This CDR3 is 14 amino acids long. Germline V gene sequence: CDR1 SGHVS, CDR2 FNYEAQ. Here the CDR3 DNA reads TGTGCCAGCAGCTTGTTAGCGGGAGAGGAGACCCAGTACTTC. This encodes CASSLLAGEETQYF.